This T cell receptor beta chain was captured in a study of T cell responses to AZD1222 COVID-19 vaccine (dated by TCRdb to the early 2020s). About the study as a whole: TCR sequencing covered some 240 trial participants: about 210 given two doses of AZD1222 and 26 given two doses of MenACWY control vaccine. Trial participants were enrolled into age subgroups of 18-55, 56-69 and 70-plus years, which contained approximately 150, 28 and 58 TCR-sequenced participants, respectively.

The CDR3 regions of human TCRbeta chains were subjected to immunosequencing. The authors' analysis ran thus. Repertoire TCRs were checked for matches against a reference library of SARS-CoV-2-specific TCRs that had been generated using the MIRA antigen-specificity platform. Breadth was defined as the fraction of unique TCRs that were SARS-CoV-2-associated. Depth was defined as the fraction of total T cells that were SARS-CoV-2-associated. Using the MIRA data, each spike-specific TCR was mapped to the spike region that the TCR reacts to and placed in a CD4 or CD8 class. Log10-transformed breadth and depth values were compared by one-way ANOVA with Sidak's multiple comparisons tests. TCRdb holds this immuneACCESS table with in-frame rearrangements only. Some clones are missing; in checked studies, unresolved V genes explain under half, and the rest has no known cause. The V and J calls and the clone size are those of that table, but D and trimming were determined from the DNA. This sample lists some 100,000 clones; more than 85% were detected once. Approximately 3.1% of the sample is in the top ten clones.

What the study reported, not specific to this receptor: Participants were mostly white British, with more females than males. The authors suggested clonal diversity may have been underestimated. Vaccine-associated CD4 TCRs spanned the whole spike protein, with dominant responses in regions 160-218 and 743-854. Spike-specific TCR breadth and depth rose significantly after two AZD1222 doses compared with day 0 and with MenACWY recipients. Conclusions about previously exposed vaccinees were limited because only 6 or 7 AZD1222 recipients were SARS-CoV-2 seropositive at baseline. Reportedly, almost half of the unique spike-specific TCRs recognized epitopes lying outside the regions that are mutated in the B.1.351 and B.1.1.7 variants. Because no samples from the day 14 peak response were available, repertoires could be characterized only after the peak T cell response. In the small 56-69-year group, the increase in depth fell short of significance, most likely because of low power.

Looking up the germline V gene yields CDR1 SGHTA and CDR2 FQGNSA. Including cysteine and phenylalanine, the CDR3 has 15 amino acids. Just the 45-base CDR3 DNA is kept, in frame starting at base 1. V ends up 6 bases short and J 8 bases short, with an unmatched junction base count of 10. The sample's time point label, decoded: about 28 days (+/-7) after the second vaccine dose. AZD1222 recipients whose second dose came at about 4 weeks and those whose second dose came at about 12 weeks were combined into one group, since spike-specific TCR depth and breadth did not differ between the two schedules. Vaccinee samples came from UK trials COV001 and COV002, including a single-blind randomized controlled phase 2/3 trial of AZD1222 (ChAdOx1 nCoV-19) in healthy adults. Trial participant PBMC samples were collected at day 0 and day 28 after the second dose for TCRbeta chain sequencing. Note on this clone: Its antigen is currently not known. There are no base qualities to consult, and no much larger clone falls within one base.

The rearrangement joined TRBV7-2 to TRBJ2-2, with TRBD2 identical over 9 junction bases. Specimen: peripheral blood, collected 28 days after the second AZD1222 dose. The source is an adult who received the AZD1222 COVID-19 vaccine. The DNA sequence reads TGTGCCAGCAGTAGAGGCGGGAGGGCTTCGGGGGAGCTGTTTTTT. Translation gives CASSRGGRASGELFF.